A selection of T cell receptor beta chains follows, all from one sample in a study of shared clonotypes between healthy human individuals. Only in-frame clones appear in the TCRdb table, and some are missing; sequencing was by immunoSEQ multiplex PCR. The sample consists of roughly 500,000 clones, about 85% of them appearing once. Material for sequencing was PBMCs. The receptors here all came from a woman aged 40 to 50 in good health. Some clones in this sample may be carry-over from other donors' samples. Each CDR3 is given with its conserved first and last residue. The D gene is left open where the match is weak. Only some rows state a clone size, as once, few, many or a class for expanded clones.

TRBV28	NA	TRBD2	TRBJ2-7	CASSSPSSGSFEQYF	TGTGCCAGCAGCTCACCCTCCAGCGGGAGTTTCGAGCAGTACTTC
TRBV13	NA	TRBD2	TRBJ2-5	CASSSGLAGAPWETQYF	TGTGCCAGCAGTTCAGGACTAGCGGGAGCGCCGTGGGAGACCCAGTACTTC
TRBV30	NA	NA	TRBJ1-2	CAWSVWEFGYTF	TGTGCCTGGAGTGTATGGGAGTTTGGCTACACCTTC
TRBV11-2	NA	TRBD2	TRBJ2-1	CASSSVAGKSYNEQFF	TGTGCCAGCAGCTCGGTAGCGGGAAAATCATACAATGAGCAGTTCTTC
TRBV6-5	NA	TRBD1	TRBJ1-1	CASSYRTGNTEAFF	TGTGCCAGCAGTTACCGGACAGGGAACACTGAAGCTTTCTTT
TRBV28	NA	NA	TRBJ2-7	CASSSLLGTSPEQYF	TGTGCCAGCAGTTCTCTTCTTGGGACAAGCCCCGAGCAGTACTTC
TRBV11-2	NA	TRBD2	TRBJ2-3	CASSRTSGGSTDTQYF	TGTGCCAGCAGCCGAACTAGCGGGGGAAGCACAGATACGCAGTATTTT
TRBV5-6	NA	TRBD1	TRBJ1-4	CASSEAGQDNEKLFF	TGTGCCAGCAGCGAGGCGGGACAGGATAATGAAAAACTGTTTTTT
TRBV9	few	TRBD1	TRBJ1-3	CASSDQGVSGNTIYF	TGTGCCAGCAGCGATCAGGGGGTCTCTGGAAACACCATATATTTT
TRBV5-6	NA	TRBD2	TRBJ2-1	CASSLTTSADSYNEQFF	TGTGCCAGCAGCTTGACTACTAGCGCTGACTCCTACAATGAGCAGTTCTTC
TRBV5-1	few	TRBD1	TRBJ2-1	CASSLATQGVGYNEQFF	TGCGCCAGCAGCTTAGCCACCCAGGGGGTGGGATACAATGAGCAGTTCTTC
TRBV5-1	NA	NA	TRBJ2-1	CASSLAVLAINEQFF	TGCGCCAGCAGCTTGGCCGTACTAGCAATCAATGAGCAGTTCTTC
TRBV15	NA	NA	TRBJ2-1	CATSRGLDSYNEQFF	TGTGCCACCAGCAGGGGGCTAGACTCCTACAATGAGCAGTTCTTC
TRBV11-3	NA	TRBD2	TRBJ2-3	CASSPGLVPDTQYF	TGTGCCAGCAGCCCCGGACTAGTTCCAGATACGCAGTATTTT
TRBV10-3	NA	NA	TRBJ2-3	CAISVTSTDTQYF	TGTGCCATCAGTGTAACTAGCACAGATACGCAGTATTTT
TRBV19	NA	NA	TRBJ2-1	CASSSVGQNEQFF	TGTGCCAGTAGTTCGGTGGGCCAGAATGAGCAGTTCTTC
TRBV30	NA	NA	TRBJ1-2	CAWGPGAEGYTF	TGTGCCTGGGGGCCAGGGGCCGAAGGCTACACCTTC
TRBV4-1	NA	TRBD2	TRBJ2-1	CASSPSGGLAINEQFF	TGCGCCAGCAGCCCATCAGGGGGACTAGCTATCAATGAGCAGTTCTTC
TRBV15	NA	TRBD2	TRBJ2-2	CATSRDLPGTSGSVTGELFF	TGTGCCACCAGCAGAGATCTGCCTGGGACTAGCGGGAGTGTAACCGGGGAGCTGTTTTTT
TRBV27	NA	TRBD1	TRBJ2-5	CASSLVYRGETQYF	TGTGCCAGCAGTTTGGTCTACAGGGGAGAGACCCAGTACTTC
TRBV7-2	NA	TRBD2	TRBJ2-5	CASSLDPAGASETQYF	TGTGCCAGCAGCTTAGATCCAGCGGGAGCATCGGAGACCCAGTACTTC
TRBV7-7	NA	NA	TRBJ1-1	CASSLQSGGGATEAFF	TGTGCTAGCAGCTTACAAAGCGGCGGGGGCGCGACTGAAGCTTTCTTT